These T cell receptor beta chains were read from a single sample in a study of T cell responses to AZD1222 COVID-19 vaccine. Method: immunoSEQ multiplex PCR; TCRdb's copy keeps in-frame clones and lacks some. The top ten hold 2% of the sample, which has about 55,000 clones, 89% seen once. The material was peripheral blood, obtained on day 0 of AZD1222 vaccination. The receptor set was obtained from an adult in good health. Both conserved end residues are part of each CDR3. Fields, in order: D gene, J gene, clone size, V gene, CDR3 DNA, CDR3 protein. A D gene is named only where the DNA matches it firmly. Some rows mark clone size as missing; the rest say once, few, many or name a class of expanded clone.

NA TRBJ1-3 NA TRBV3-1/TRBV3-2 TGTGCCAGCAGCAAACCCAGGGGAGCGGGAAACACCATATATTTT CASSKPRGAGNTIYF
TRBD2 TRBJ2-3 NA TRBV19 TGTGCCAGTAGTATACTAGCGGGAGGTCCCCCCACAGATACGCAGTATTTT CASSILAGGPPTDTQYF
NA TRBJ1-5 NA TRBV28 TGTGCCAGCAGTTTCTATCCCCTGGCCGGTTCGGATAGCAATCAGCCCCAGCATTTT CASSFYPLAGSDSNQPQHF
TRBD1 TRBJ1-1 NA TRBV19 TGTGCCAGTAGTACGGACAGGGTTCACACTGAAGCTTTCTTT CASSTDRVHTEAFF
NA TRBJ2-7 few TRBV7-3 TGTGCCAGCAGCTTAGGGGCCAGGGCTTTAATCCTGGACGAGCAGTACTTC CASSLGARALILDEQYF
NA TRBJ1-1 NA TRBV12-3/TRBV12-4 TGTGCCAGCACCCTATCGAACACTGAAGCTTTCTTT CASTLSNTEAFF
NA TRBJ2-2 NA TRBV28 TGTGCCAGCAGACAGAACACCGGGGAGCTGTTTTTT CASRQNTGELFF
NA TRBJ1-4 NA TRBV30 TGTGCCTGGAGTCCCGGGGGTAGTGAAAAACTGTTTTTT CAWSPGGSEKLFF
NA TRBJ1-2 NA TRBV14 TGTGCCAGCAGCCAAGAGGAGTGGAATTTTTATGGCTACACCTTC CASSQEEWNFYGYTF
NA TRBJ2-7 NA TRBV5-1 TGCGCCAGCAGCTTGGCCTCCATTTACGAGCAGTACTTC CASSLASIYEQYF
TRBD2 TRBJ2-4 NA TRBV5-4 TGTGCCAGCAGCTTACTAGCGGGAGGGCCATACATTCAGTACTTC CASSLLAGGPYIQYF
NA TRBJ1-6 NA TRBV6-5 TGTGCCAGCAGTCGGACAGACCCTGATAATTCACCCCTCCACTTT CASSRTDPDNSPLHF
TRBD1 TRBJ1-4 NA TRBV7-9 TGTGCCAGCAGCTTACCCGGACAGGGCGGGGGTGAAAAACTGTTTTTT CASSLPGQGGGEKLFF
NA TRBJ2-5 NA TRBV12-3/TRBV12-4 TGTGCCAGCAGTTTACAAGGGACCCAGTACTTC CASSLQGTQYF
NA TRBJ1-1 NA TRBV14 TGTGCCAGCAGCCAAGGAGCGAGCACTGAAGCTTTCTTT CASSQGASTEAFF
NA TRBJ1-5 NA TRBV18 TGTGCCAGCTCACACGAGAAAGTGGGCAATCAGCCCCAGCATTTT CASSHEKVGNQPQHF
NA TRBJ1-6 once TRBV14 TGTGCCAGCAGCCACGCAGCAGGCCAGAGCTCCTATAATTCACCCCTCCACTTT CASSHAAGQSSYNSPLHF
TRBD1 TRBJ1-2 NA TRBV5-4 TGTGCCAGCAGCTCACAGGGGGCACCCTATGGCTACACCTTC CASSSQGAPYGYTF
NA TRBJ1-5 NA TRBV19 TGTGCCAGTAACGGGGGTGGCAATCAGCCCCAGCATTTT CASNGGGNQPQHF
TRBD1 TRBJ2-1 NA TRBV28 TGTGCCAGCAGTCCGGAGACAGGGGGAAACTACAATGAGCAGTTCTTC CASSPETGGNYNEQFF
NA TRBJ2-3 once TRBV5-1 TGCGCCAGCAGCTTGGGAGGGCCGGCGGATACGCAGTATTTT CASSLGGPADTQYF
NA TRBJ1-3 NA TRBV19 TGTGCCAGCTCGGCCGGAAACACCATATATTTT CASSAGNTIYF
NA TRBJ1-3 NA TRBV20-1 TGCAGTGCTAGTTTCAGGGAAGGAAACACCATATATTTT CSASFREGNTIYF
TRBD1 TRBJ1-5 NA TRBV19 TGTGCCAGTAGCCCGCGACAGGGGTTTTCCAATCAGCCCCAGCATTTT CASSPRQGFSNQPQHF
NA TRBJ2-3 NA TRBV5-4 TGTGCCAGCAGCCCGGATCAGGCCCCTACTATTAGCACAGATACGCAGTATTTT CASSPDQAPTISTDTQYF
TRBD1 TRBJ2-7 once TRBV2 TGTGCCAGCAGCGGACAGGGGATCTCCTACGAGCAGTACTTC CASSGQGISYEQYF
NA TRBJ1-2 NA TRBV14 TGTGCCAGCAGGCCCCTAAGGACGGATGACTATGGCTACACCTTC CASRPLRTDDYGYTF
TRBD1 TRBJ1-1 NA TRBV15 TGTGCCACCAGCAGGGGACGTTCGGGACAGGGGAAGGCTTTCTTT CATSRGRSGQGKAFF
TRBD1 TRBJ2-7 NA TRBV7-8 TGTGCCAGCAGCTTAGCGGTGGATCCCGGACAGGGGATCGAGGAGCAGTACTTC CASSLAVDPGQGIEEQYF